This passage covers 10 T cell receptor beta chains from one sample sequenced in a study of shared clonotypes between healthy human individuals (dated by TCRdb to about 2020). Library construction relied on the immunoSEQ multiplex PCR assay. In TCRdb, the immuneACCESS table is reduced to in-frame sequences with V and J assigned. These tables do not hold every clone; where another copy was compared, an unresolved V gene accounts for under half, and the others remain unexplained. This sample is represented by roughly 2.4 million clones; approximately 94% of them were singletons. The ten largest account for more than 0.1% of the sample. The sequencing input was naive CD4+ T cells sorted from blood. What the cell subset or site label conveys for this sample: CD45RA+ positively selected. The origin of the receptors is a man aged 18-30 years in good health.

The V and J genes are TRBV25-1 and TRBJ1-1, with D maybe TRBD1 (6 bases). Per the germline V gene, CDR1 is MGHDK and CDR2 is SYGVNS. The length of the CDR3 is 14 residues. Trimming removed 3 bases from V and 10 bases from J, with 18 bases in between. The CDR3, as DNA: TGTGCCAGCAGTGATTTCCGCCGACAGGACGGAGCTTTCTTT. Protein sequence: CASSDFRRQDGAFF. The full variable domain, its missing parts supplied by reference TRBV25-1 and TRBJ1-1, is EADIYQTPRYLVIGTGKKITLECSQTMGHDKMYWYQQDPGMELHLIHYSYGVNSTEKGDLSSESTVSRIRTEHFPLTLESARPSHTSQYLCASSDFRRQDGAFFGQGTRLTVV.

To note about this clone: Other DNA sequences within the sample encode an identical CDR3. The J gene is TRBJ1-4, the V gene TRBV5-1; no clear D. Germline-derived CDR1 and CDR2 are SGHRS and YFSETQ. Trimming removed 4 bases at V and 3 bases at J, with 7 bases between. CDR3 length equals 13 residues. Here the CDR3 reads CASSPGANEKLFF. As DNA, the CDR3 is TGCGCCAGCAGCCCCGGGGCTAATGAAAAACTGTTTTTT.

This clone was picked up one time. The chain couples TRBV6-1 to TRBJ2-5; 7 positions match TRBD1. The V segment lost 6 bases and the J segment 5 bases; nucleotides outside the gene matches: 9. The CDR3 extends over 14 amino acids. The V gene's germline CDR1 is MNHNS and CDR2 SASEGT. As DNA, the CDR3 is TGTGCCAGCAGAAACAGGGGCGCTGGGGAGACCCAGTACTTC. It yields the protein CASRNRGAGETQYF.

A word on this clone: The same CDR3 also results from other DNA sequences found in this sample. The J gene is TRBJ1-6, the V gene TRBV7-6, with 7 bases aligning to TRBD1. J lost 5 bases, V lost 5 bases, and 3 bases had no gene match. The CDR3 runs 14 residues. Germline CDR1 SGHVS, CDR2 FNYEAQ. CDR3 amino acids: CASSPGQDNSPLHF. The CDR3 bases are TGTGCCAGCAGCCCTGGACAGGATAATTCACCCCTCCACTTT.

This clone was recorded once. CDR3 nucleotides: TGTGCCAGCAGCCACATTGGGGAAGCGGACAATGAGCAGTTCTTC. Amino acids: CASSHIGEADNEQFF. The chain uses TRBV4-2 and TRBJ2-1; D possibly corresponds to TRBD2 (5 bases). The V gene lost 3 bases and the J gene lost 5 bases, with 14 bases spanning the gap. Germline CDR1 LGHNA, CDR2 YNFKEQ. CDR3 length: 15 amino acids.

Details on this clone: The identical CDR3 is also encoded by other nucleotide sequences in the sample. The rearrangement joins TRBV5-1 to TRBJ2-5; TRBD1 agrees at 8 bases. The germline V gene has CDR1 SGHRS and CDR2 YFSETQ. The trim removed 4 bases at V and 2 bases at J, leaving 4 bases unmatched. The CDR3 consists of 14 residues. This chain's CDR3 is CASSSGQGQETQYF. The CDR3 DNA reads as TGCGCCAGCAGCAGTGGACAGGGACAAGAGACCCAGTACTTC.

As to this clone: Other DNA sequences in this sample translate to the same CDR3. The chain uses TRBV25-1 and TRBJ2-3, with 7 bases fitting TRBD2. The ends lost 6 bases at V and 3 bases at J; junction bases unmatched: 0. CDR1 is MGHDK, CDR2 SYGVNS, per germline. The length of the CDR3 is 12 residues. The DNA for the CDR3 is TGTGCCAGCAGGGGGGGGACAGATACGCAGTATTTT. Translating gives CASRGGTDTQYF.

This clone was observed a single time. The same CDR3 arises from other DNA sequences in this sample as well. The CDR3, as DNA: TGTGCCAGCAGTACCGGGGGCTCGAACACTGAAGCTTTCTTT. As protein: CASSTGGSNTEAFF. The V call is TRBV6-6, the J call TRBJ1-1, with D tentatively TRBD1 (6 bases). Per the germline V gene, CDR1 is MNHNY and CDR2 is SVGAGI (reference sequence). This CDR3 contains 14 residues. Trimming removed 5 bases at V and 1 base at J, with 11 bases between.

Regarding this clone: The sample has other DNA sequences that encode this CDR3 too. The chain has TRBV6-1 and TRBJ1-6, with D hard to call. CDR3 length: 15 residues. V was shortened by 3 bases and J by 0 bases, with 6 bases between the two germline ends. Germline values: CDR1 MNHNS, CDR2 SASEGT. Here the CDR3 DNA reads TGTGCCAGCAGTGATCGGAGCTCCTATAATTCACCCCTCCACTTT. Protein: CASSDRSSYNSPLHF.

CDR3 bases: TGTGCCAGCAGTTACTCGCGGGGCCAGTCGGAAGATGGCTACACCTTC. Amino acids: CASSYSRGQSEDGYTF. This chain connects TRBV6-5 to TRBJ1-2, with TRBD1 as a possible D gene (5 bases). Trimming removed 0 bases at V and 6 bases at J, with 17 bases between. Germline values: CDR1 MNHEY, CDR2 SVGAGI. There are 16 residues in the CDR3.